What follows are 3 T cell receptor beta chains derived from one specimen sequenced in a study of blood T cell repertoires in COVID-19. This table comes from immunoSEQ multiplex PCR, and its TCRdb copy is limited to in-frame clones, with some not included. The sample yields some 200,000 clones, approximately 90% seen once. Sequencing was performed on peripheral blood. These receptors all come from a woman aged 70-85 years with COVID-19, enrolled during active disease.

The chain uses TRBV20-1 and TRBJ1-5; D unclear. Germline assignment: CDR1 DFQATT and CDR2 SNEGSKA (reference sequence). V was shortened by 6 bases and J by 5 bases, with 8 bases between the two germline ends. The CDR3 spans 11 residues. CDR3 bases: TGCAGTGCCCGCGGAGATCAGCCCCAGCATTTT. Amino acids: CSARGDQPQHF.

This chain links TRBV10-3 with TRBJ2-1; perhaps TRBD2 as D (6 bases). The V gene's germline CDR1 is ENHRY and CDR2 SYGVKD. V shed 3 bases and J shed 9 bases, with 18 bases lying between them. The CDR3 contains 15 residues. The CDR3 is CAISEWSGSRSEQFF. In DNA form, the CDR3 reads TGTGCCATCAGTGAATGGAGCGGGTCGCGAAGTGAGCAGTTCTTC.

The chain couples TRBV20-1 to TRBJ1-5; the D is unclear. The CDR3 is 12 residues long. The V and J ends lost 3 bases and 4 bases respectively, with 7 bases between them. Germline CDR1 and CDR2: DFQATT and SNEGSKA (reference sequence). The CDR3 bases are TGCAGTGCTAGTTCGGGAAATCAGCCCCAGCATTTT. This gives the protein CSASSGNQPQHF.